This TCR beta chain was observed in a study of identifying expanded T cells in peripheral blood. Overall study results and limits: Across healthy donors, higher total template counts meant significantly greater roughly two-week count variance. Differentially abundant clones: about 1.1 between replicates, about 17 at two to three weeks, approximately 18 at four.

The CDR3 has 14 amino acids. Germline V gives CDR1 MDHEN, CDR2 SYDVKM. With 3 bases removed from V and 5 bases from J, the gap between germline ends came to 13 bases. Sequenced by immunoSEQ multiplex PCR; TCRdb stores in-frame clones only, minus some. The repertoire has 70,000 to 100,000 clones, 85% to 90% of them found once; the top ten carry around 17%. Points on this clone: Its antigen is as yet unknown.

This TCR was recovered from a person aged 18 to 75 in good health. The material sequenced was blood. The chain uses TRBV28 and TRBJ1-1, with D uncertain. This CDR3 is CASSFRIVTTEAFF. The DNA of the CDR3 is TGTGCCAGCAGTTTCCGAATCGTTACAACTGAAGCTTTCTTT.